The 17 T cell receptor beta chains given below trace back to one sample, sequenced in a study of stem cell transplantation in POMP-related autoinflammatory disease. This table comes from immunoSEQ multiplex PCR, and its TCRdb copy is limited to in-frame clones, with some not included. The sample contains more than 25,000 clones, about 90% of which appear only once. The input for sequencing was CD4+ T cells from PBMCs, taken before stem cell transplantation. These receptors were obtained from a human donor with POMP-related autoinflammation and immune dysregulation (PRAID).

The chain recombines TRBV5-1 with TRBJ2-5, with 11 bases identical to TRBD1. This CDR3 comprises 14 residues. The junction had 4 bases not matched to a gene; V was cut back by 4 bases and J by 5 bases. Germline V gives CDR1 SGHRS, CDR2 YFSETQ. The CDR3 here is CASSAGQGEETQYF. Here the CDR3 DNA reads TGCGCCAGCAGCGCGGGACAGGGGGAGGAGACCCAGTACTTC.

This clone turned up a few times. The CDR3 DNA reads TGCGCCAGCAGCCAACCGGGACAGCTACAGCCCCAGCATTTT. This codes for CASSQPGQLQPQHF. The chain links TRBV4-1 to TRBJ1-5; the match to TRBD1 covers 7 bases. J lost 7 bases, V lost 2 bases, and 5 bases had no gene match. Germline CDR1 and CDR2: MGHRA and YSYEKL. The CDR3 sequence is 14 residues long.

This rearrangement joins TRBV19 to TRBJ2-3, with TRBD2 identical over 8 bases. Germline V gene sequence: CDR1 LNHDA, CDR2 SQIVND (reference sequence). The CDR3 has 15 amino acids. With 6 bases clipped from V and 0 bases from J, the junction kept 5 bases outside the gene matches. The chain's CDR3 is CASSETSVSTDTQYF. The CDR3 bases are TGTGCCAGTAGCGAGACTAGCGTTAGCACAGATACGCAGTATTTT.

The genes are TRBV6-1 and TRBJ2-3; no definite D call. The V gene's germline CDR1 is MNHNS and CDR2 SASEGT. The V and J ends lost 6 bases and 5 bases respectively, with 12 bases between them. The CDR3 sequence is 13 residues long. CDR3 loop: CASREPDEDTQYF. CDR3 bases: TGTGCCAGCAGGGAGCCGGATGAAGATACGCAGTATTTT.

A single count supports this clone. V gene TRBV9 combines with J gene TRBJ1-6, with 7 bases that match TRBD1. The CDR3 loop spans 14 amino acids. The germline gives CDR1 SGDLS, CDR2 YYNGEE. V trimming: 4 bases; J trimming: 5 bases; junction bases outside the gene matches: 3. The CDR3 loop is CASSLQGNNSPLHF. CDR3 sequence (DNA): TGTGCCAGCAGCCTACAGGGGAATAATTCACCCCTCCACTTT.

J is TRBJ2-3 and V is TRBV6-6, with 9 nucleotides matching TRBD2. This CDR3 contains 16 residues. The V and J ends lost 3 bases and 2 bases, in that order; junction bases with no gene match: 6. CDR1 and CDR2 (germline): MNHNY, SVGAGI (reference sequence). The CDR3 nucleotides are TGTGCCAGCAGTTATCTAGCGGGGACTCTCACAGATACGCAGTATTTT. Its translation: CASSYLAGTLTDTQYF.

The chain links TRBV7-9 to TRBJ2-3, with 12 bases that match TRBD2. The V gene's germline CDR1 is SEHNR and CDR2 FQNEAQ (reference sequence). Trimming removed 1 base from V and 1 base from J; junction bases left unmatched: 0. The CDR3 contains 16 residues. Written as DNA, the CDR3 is TGTGCCAGCAGCTTAGGACTAGCGGGAGGCACAGATACGCAGTATTTT. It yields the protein CASSLGLAGGTDTQYF.

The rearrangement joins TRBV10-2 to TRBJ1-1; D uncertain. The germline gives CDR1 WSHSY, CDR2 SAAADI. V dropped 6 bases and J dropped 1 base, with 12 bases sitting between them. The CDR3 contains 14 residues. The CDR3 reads CASSPDWGNTEAFF. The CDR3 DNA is TGCGCCAGCAGCCCTGATTGGGGGAACACTGAAGCTTTCTTT.

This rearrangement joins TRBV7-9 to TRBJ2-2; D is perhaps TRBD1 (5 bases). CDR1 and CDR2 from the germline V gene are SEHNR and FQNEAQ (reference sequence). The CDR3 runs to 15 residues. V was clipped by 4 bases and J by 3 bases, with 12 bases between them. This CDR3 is CASSSRVGDTGELFF. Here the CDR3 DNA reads TGTGCCAGCAGCTCCCGGGTAGGGGACACCGGGGAGCTGTTTTTT.

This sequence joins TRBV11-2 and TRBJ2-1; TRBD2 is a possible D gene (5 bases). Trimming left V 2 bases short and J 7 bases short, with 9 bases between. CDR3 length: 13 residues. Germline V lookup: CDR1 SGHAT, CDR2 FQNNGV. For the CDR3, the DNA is TGTGCCAGCAGCTTAATCGAGGGTAATGAGCAGTTCTTC. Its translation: CASSLIEGNEQFF.

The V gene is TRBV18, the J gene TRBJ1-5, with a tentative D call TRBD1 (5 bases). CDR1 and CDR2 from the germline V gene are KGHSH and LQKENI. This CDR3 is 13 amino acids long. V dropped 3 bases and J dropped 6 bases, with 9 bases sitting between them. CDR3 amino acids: CASSPVGVQPQHF. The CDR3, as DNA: TGTGCCAGCTCACCTGTAGGGGTTCAGCCCCAGCATTTT.

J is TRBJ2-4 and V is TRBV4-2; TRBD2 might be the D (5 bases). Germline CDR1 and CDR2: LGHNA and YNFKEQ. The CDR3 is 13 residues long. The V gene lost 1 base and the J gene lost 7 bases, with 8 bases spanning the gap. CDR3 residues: CASSQGSGNIQYF. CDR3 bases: TGTGCCAGCAGCCAAGGTTCGGGGAACATTCAGTACTTC.

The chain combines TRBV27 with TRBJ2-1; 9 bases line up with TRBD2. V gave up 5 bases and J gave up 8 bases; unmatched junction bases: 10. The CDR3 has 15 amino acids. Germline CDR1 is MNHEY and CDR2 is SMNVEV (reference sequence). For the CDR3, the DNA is TGTGCCAGCAGTCTCCTTCCGCGGGAGGGCTATGAGCAGTTCTTC. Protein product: CASSLLPREGYEQFF.

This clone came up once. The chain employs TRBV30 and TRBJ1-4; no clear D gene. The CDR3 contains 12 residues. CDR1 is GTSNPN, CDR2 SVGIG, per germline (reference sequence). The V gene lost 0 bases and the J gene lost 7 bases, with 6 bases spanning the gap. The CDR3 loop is CAWSVLGEKLFF. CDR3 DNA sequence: TGTGCCTGGAGTGTACTAGGTGAAAAACTGTTTTTT.

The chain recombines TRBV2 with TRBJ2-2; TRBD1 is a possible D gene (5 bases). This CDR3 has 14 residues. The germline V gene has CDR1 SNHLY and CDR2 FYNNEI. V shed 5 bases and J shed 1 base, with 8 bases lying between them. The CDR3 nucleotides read TGTGCCAGCAGTTACAGGATGAACACCGGGGAGCTGTTTTTT. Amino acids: CASSYRMNTGELFF.

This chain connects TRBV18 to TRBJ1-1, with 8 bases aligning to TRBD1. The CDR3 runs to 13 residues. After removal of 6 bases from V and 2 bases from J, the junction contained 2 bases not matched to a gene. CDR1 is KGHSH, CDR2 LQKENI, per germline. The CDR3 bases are TGTGCCAGCTCCGGACAGGGAAACACTGAAGCTTTCTTT. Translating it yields CASSGQGNTEAFF.

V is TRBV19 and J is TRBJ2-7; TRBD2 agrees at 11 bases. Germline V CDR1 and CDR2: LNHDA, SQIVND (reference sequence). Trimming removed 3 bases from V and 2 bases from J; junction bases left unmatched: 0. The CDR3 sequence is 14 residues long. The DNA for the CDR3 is TGTGCCAGTAGTATGGGACTAGCGGCCTACGAGCAGTACTTC. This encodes CASSMGLAAYEQYF.